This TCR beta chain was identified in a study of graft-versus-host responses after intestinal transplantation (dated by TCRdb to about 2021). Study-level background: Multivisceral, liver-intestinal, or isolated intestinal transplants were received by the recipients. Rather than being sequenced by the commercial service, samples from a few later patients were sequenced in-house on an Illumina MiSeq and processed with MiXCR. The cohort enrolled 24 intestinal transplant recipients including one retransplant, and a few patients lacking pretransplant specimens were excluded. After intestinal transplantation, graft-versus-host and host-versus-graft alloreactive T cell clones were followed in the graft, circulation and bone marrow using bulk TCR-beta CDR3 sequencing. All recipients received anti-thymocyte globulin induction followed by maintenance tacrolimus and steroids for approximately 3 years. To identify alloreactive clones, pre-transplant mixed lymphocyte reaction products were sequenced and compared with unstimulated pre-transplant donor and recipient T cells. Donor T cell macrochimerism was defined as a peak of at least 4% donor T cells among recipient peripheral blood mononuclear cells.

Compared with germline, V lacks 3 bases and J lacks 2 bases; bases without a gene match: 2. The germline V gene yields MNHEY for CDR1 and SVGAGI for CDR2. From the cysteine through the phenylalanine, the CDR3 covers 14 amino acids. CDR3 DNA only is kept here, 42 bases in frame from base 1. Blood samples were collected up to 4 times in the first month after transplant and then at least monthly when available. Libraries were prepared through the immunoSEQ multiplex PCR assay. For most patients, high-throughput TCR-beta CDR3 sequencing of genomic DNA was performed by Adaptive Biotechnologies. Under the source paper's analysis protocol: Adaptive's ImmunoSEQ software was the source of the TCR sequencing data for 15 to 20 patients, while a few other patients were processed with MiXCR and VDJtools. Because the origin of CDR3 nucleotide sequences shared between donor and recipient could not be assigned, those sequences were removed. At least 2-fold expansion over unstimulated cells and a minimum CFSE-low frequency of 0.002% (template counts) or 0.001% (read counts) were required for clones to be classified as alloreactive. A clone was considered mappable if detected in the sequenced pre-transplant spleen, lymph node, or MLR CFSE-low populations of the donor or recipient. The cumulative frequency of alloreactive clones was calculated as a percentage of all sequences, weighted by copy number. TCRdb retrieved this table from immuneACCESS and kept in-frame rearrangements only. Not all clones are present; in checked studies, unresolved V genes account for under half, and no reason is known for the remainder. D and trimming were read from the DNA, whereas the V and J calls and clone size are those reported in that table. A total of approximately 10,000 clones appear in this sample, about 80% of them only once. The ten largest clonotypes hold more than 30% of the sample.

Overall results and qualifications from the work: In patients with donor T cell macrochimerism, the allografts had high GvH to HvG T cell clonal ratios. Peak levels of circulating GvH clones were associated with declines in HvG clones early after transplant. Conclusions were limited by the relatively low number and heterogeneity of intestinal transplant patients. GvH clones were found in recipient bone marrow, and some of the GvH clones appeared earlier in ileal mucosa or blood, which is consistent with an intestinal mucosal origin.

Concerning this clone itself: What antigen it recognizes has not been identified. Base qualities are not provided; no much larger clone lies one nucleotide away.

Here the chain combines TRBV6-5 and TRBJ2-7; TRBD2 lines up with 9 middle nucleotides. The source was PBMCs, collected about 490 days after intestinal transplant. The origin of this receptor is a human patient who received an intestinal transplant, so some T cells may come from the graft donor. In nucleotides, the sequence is TGTGCCAGCAGTTATCAGCGGGGGGCCTACGAGCAGTACTTC. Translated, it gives CASSYQRGAYEQYF.